This entry lists 15 T cell receptor beta chains sequenced from one sample in a study of T cells in Graves' hyperthyroidism and ophthalmopathy. Amplification yielded TCR beta CDR3 regions, with RNA transcripts as the source. When the TCR CDR3 underwent first-round RT-PCR, the HTBI primer set was used. TCRdb fed the multiplex PCR reads into MiXCR, producing one record per CDR3 protein. The sample consists of approximately 640,000 distinct CDR3 sequences, 16% of them appearing once. Sequenced material: blood. These receptors were taken from a woman aged 30 to 39 with Graves' hyperthyroidism.

V gene TRBV6-5 combines with J gene TRBJ1-1, with D unresolved. The V end lost 2 bases, the J end lost 6 bases, and 16 bases lay between the germline ends. The germline gives CDR1 MNHEY, CDR2 SVGAGI. The length of the CDR3 is 15 residues. The DNA for the CDR3 is TGTGCCAGCAGTTACCGGGCCCCAGGTGGGGCTGAAGCTTTCTTT. It translates to CASSYRAPGGAEAFF.

This clonotype was observed at least ten times. The chain uses TRBV12-3 or TRBV12-4 and TRBJ2-5, with 11 bases lining up with TRBD2. This CDR3 region has 15 residues. V lost 5 bases to trimming and J lost 3 bases; unmatched junction nucleotides: 5. CDR3 DNA: TGTGCCAGCAGTCTCGGGACTAGCGGAAAAGAGACCCAGTACTTC. This gives the protein CASSLGTSGKETQYF.

The J gene is TRBJ2-5, the V gene TRBV7-2; TRBD2 is a possible D gene (5 bases). This CDR3 comprises 15 residues. V was clipped by 3 bases and J by 0 bases, with 11 bases between them. The germline V gene has CDR1 SGHTA and CDR2 FQGNSA. In nucleotides, the CDR3 is TGTGCCAGCAGCTTTTTTCGAGGGAACCAAGAGACCCAGTACTTC. Amino acids: CASSFFRGNQETQYF.

In its sample, this clonotype was seen many times. The chain links TRBV27 to TRBJ1-6, with D hard to call. Per germline, CDR1 MNHEY and CDR2 SMNVEV (reference sequence). Between the trimmed V and J ends, which lost 3 bases and 0 bases, there was a span of 3 bases. This CDR3 has 14 amino acids. The CDR3 DNA is TGTGCCAGCAGTTTCAGCTCCTATAATTCACCCCTCCACTTT. Protein product: CASSFSSYNSPLHF.

The chain employs TRBV7-9 and TRBJ2-3; possible D gene TRBD2, 6 bases. Trimming shortened V by 4 bases and J by 0 bases, and 20 bases separated the two germline ends. The CDR3 length is 18 residues. CDR1 and CDR2 from the germline V gene are SEHNR and FQNEAQ (reference sequence). The CDR3, as DNA: TGTGCCAGCAGCTCGTGGGGAGTTAGCGGTTCTAGCACAGATACGCAGTATTTT. Amino acid sequence: CASSSWGVSGSSTDTQYF.

A few counts support this clonotype. The chain carries TRBV3-1 and TRBJ1-3; D not resolved. CDR1 and CDR2 (germline): LGHDT, YNNKEL (reference sequence). CDR3 length: 17 residues. V was shortened by 0 bases and J by 0 bases, with 12 bases between the two germline ends. The CDR3 spells CASSQDPTRLSGNTIYF. Written as DNA, the CDR3 is TGTGCCAGCAGCCAAGATCCGACAAGACTCTCTGGAAACACCATATATTTT.

The genes are TRBV2 and TRBJ2-5; D possibly uses TRBD1 or TRBD2 (6 bases each). V was trimmed by 0 bases and J by 5 bases, leaving 25 bases between them. The CDR3 has 19 amino acids. The V gene's germline CDR1 is SNHLY and CDR2 FYNNEI. The CDR3 reads CASSEAGGRDGGLVETQYF. CDR3 in DNA: TGTGCCAGCAGTGAAGCGGGGGGCAGAGATGGGGGTTTGGTGGAGACCCAGTACTTC.

This clonotype was found a few times. The V gene is TRBV28, the J gene TRBJ1-3; D may be TRBD1 (5 bases). Germline V gene data show CDR1 as MDHEN and CDR2 as SYDVKM. The V end lost 6 bases, the J end lost 10 bases, and 25 bases lay between the germline ends. The CDR3 consists of 16 residues. The CDR3, as DNA: TGTGCCAGCAGCTTAGGGCCGGGACGAGGAAGGGTAACCATATATTTT. This gives the protein CASSLGPGRGRVTIYF.

This clonotype was seen ten or more times. The chain uses TRBV27 and TRBJ2-7; tentative D call: TRBD2 (6 bases). The length of the CDR3 is 14 residues. Germline V CDR1 and CDR2: MNHEY, SMNVEV (reference sequence). Trimming took 6 bases from V and 2 from J, leaving 14 bases between them. CDR3 sequence (DNA): TGTGCCAGCAGATCGGACTACCGGCCCTACGAGCAGTACTTC. Translated, it gives CASRSDYRPYEQYF.

In its sample, this clonotype is large. The V call is TRBV28, the J call TRBJ1-2; D might be TRBD1 (5 bases). The CDR3 is 15 residues long. Trimming cost V 6 bases and J 6 bases, with 20 bases left between them. Germline CDR1 reads MDHEN; CDR2 reads SYDVKM. CDR3 amino acids: CASSLAGGGGDGYTF. The DNA for the CDR3 is TGTGCCAGCAGCCTAGCCGGCGGGGGAGGCGATGGCTACACCTTC.

This clonotype has only a few counts. The rearrangement links TRBV20-1 to TRBJ2-5; 10 bases agree with TRBD2. Germline trimming cut 1 base from V and 5 bases from J; bases unmatched to any gene: 13. The CDR3 consists of 17 residues. Per germline, CDR1 DFQATT and CDR2 SNEGSKA (reference sequence). The CDR3 loop is CSARGFSGRAEGETQYF. In DNA form, the CDR3 reads TGCAGTGCTAGAGGTTTCAGCGGGAGGGCAGAGGGGGAGACCCAGTACTTC.

This clonotype appeared many times. The J gene is TRBJ2-7, the V gene TRBV27; D ambiguous. Trimming took off 6 bases at V and 3 bases at J, with 12 bases between the two ends. The CDR3 loop spans 13 amino acids. Germline lookup yields CDR1 MNHEY and CDR2 SMNVEV (reference sequence). Here the CDR3 DNA reads TGTGCCAGCAGCCGCACGTCAAGCTACGAGCAGTACTTC. Encoded protein: CASSRTSSYEQYF.

This clonotype has a handful of counts. The rearrangement uses TRBV28 and TRBJ2-5; no clear D. The CDR3 has 17 residues. V was pared by 2 bases and J by 2 bases, with 18 bases between. Germline loops: CDR1 MDHEN, CDR2 SYDVKM. The CDR3 loop is CASSLGLQIRLQETQYF. In DNA form, the CDR3 reads TGTGCCAGCAGTTTAGGTCTTCAGATTCGGCTACAAGAGACCCAGTACTTC.

In its sample, this clonotype was seen a few times. This chain joins TRBV7-6 and TRBJ2-7; D may be TRBD1 or TRBD2 (5 bases each). V lost 0 bases and J lost 2, with 11 bases in between. The CDR3 extends over 15 amino acids. CDR1 is SGHVS and CDR2 is FNYEAQ in the germline V gene. CDR3 nucleotides: TGTGCCAGCAGCTTAGCAGGGGACCCTACCTACGAGCAGTACTTC. Its protein product is CASSLAGDPTYEQYF.

This clonotype was detected ten times or more. This sequence joins TRBV20-1 and TRBJ1-2; possible D gene TRBD1, 5 bases. Germline V gives CDR1 DFQATT, CDR2 SNEGSKA (reference sequence). Deletions cut 4 bases from V and 7 bases from J, with 13 bases between. The CDR3 runs 12 residues. The CDR3 reads CSATLGDGGYTF. In DNA form, the CDR3 reads TGCAGTGCTACCCTCGGGGACGGTGGCTACACCTTC.